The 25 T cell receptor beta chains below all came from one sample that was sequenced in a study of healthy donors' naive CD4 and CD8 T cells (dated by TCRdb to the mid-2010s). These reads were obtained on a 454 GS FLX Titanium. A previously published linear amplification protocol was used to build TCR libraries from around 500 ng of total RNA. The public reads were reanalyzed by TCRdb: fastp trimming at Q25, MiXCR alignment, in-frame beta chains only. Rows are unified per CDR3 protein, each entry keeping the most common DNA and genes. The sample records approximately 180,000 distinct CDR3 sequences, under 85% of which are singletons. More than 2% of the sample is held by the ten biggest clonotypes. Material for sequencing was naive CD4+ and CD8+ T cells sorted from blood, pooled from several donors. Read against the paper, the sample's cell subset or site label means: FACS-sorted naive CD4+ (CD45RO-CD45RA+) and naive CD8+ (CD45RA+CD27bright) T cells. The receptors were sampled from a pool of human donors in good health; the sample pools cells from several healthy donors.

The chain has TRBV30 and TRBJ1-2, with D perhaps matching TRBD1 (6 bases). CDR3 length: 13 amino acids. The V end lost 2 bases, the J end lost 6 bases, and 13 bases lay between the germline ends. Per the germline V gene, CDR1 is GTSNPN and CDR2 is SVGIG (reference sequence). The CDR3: CAWSRQGFNGYTF. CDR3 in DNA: TGTGCCTGGAGTCGGCAGGGGTTTAATGGCTACACCTTC.

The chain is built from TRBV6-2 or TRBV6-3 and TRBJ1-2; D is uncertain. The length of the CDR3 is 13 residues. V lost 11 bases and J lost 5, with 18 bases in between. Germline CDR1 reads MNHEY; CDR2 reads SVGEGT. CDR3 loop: CAGNLPTRYGYTF. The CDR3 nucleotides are TGTGCCGGCAACCTCCCGACACGGTATGGCTACACCTTC.

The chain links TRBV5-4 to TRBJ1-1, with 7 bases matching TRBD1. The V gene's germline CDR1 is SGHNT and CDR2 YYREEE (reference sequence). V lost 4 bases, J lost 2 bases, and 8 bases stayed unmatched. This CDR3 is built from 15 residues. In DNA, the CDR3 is TGTGCCAGCAGCCAGGAGGCAGGGGGTAACACTGAAGCTTTCTTT. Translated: CASSQEAGGNTEAFF.

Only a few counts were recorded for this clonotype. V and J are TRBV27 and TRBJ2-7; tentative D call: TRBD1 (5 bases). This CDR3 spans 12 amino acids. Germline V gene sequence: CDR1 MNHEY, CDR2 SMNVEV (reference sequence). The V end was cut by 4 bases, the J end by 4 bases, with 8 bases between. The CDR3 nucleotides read TGTGCCAGCAGTTCGGACACGTACGAGCAGTACTTC. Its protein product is CASSSDTYEQYF.

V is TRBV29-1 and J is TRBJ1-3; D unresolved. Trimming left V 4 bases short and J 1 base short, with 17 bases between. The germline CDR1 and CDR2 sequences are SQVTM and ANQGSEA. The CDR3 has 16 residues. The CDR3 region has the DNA TGCAGCGTTGCGGGGTTGGAGGGAGAGTCTGGAAACACCATATATTTT. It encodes CSVAGLEGESGNTIYF.

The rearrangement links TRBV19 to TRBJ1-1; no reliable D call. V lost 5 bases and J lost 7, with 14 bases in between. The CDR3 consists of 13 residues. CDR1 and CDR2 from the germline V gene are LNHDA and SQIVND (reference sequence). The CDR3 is CASSPDPTDEAFF. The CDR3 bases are TGTGCCAGTAGTCCCGACCCGACGGATGAAGCTTTCTTT.

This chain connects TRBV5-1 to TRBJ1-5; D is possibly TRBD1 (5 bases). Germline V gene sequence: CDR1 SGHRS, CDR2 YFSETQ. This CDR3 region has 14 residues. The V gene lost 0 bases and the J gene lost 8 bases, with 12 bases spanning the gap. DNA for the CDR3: TGCGCCAGCAGCTTGGTAGGGGTGACGAAGCCCCAGCATTTT. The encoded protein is CASSLVGVTKPQHF.

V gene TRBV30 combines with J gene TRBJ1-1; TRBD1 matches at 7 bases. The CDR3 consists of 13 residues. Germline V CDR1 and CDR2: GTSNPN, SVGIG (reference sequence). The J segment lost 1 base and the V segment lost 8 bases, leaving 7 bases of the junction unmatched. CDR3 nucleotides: TGTGCCGGACGGGGACAGCGGAACACTGAAGCTTTCTTT. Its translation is CAGRGQRNTEAFF.

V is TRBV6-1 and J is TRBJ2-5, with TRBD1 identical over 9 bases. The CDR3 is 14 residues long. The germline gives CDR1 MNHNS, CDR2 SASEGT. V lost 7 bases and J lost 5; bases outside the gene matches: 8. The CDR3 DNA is TGTGCCAGCAACCAAGACAGGGGGTGGGAGACCCAGTACTTC. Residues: CASNQDRGWETQYF.

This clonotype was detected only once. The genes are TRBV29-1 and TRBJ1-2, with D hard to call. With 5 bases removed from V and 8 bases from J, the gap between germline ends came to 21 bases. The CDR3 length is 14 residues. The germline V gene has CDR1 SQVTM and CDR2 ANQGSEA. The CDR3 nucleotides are TGCAGCGTTCCCGCGACGGGAGATGGCGGGGGCTACACCTTC. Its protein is CSVPATGDGGGYTF.

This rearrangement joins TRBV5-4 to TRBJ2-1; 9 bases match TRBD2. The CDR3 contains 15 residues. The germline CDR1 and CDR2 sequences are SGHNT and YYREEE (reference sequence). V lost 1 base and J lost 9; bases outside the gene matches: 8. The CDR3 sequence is CASSLRLAGDGEQFF. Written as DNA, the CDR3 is TGTGCCAGCAGCTTGAGGTTAGCGGGGGACGGTGAGCAGTTCTTC.

The CDR3 coding sequence is TGTGCCAGTAGTCTTTCGGGACAGGAACTCTACGAGCAGTACTTC. Its translation: CASSLSGQELYEQYF. V usage is TRBV19 and J usage is TRBJ2-7; 8 bases agree with TRBD1. The ends lost 5 bases at V and 3 bases at J; junction bases unmatched: 9. The germline gives CDR1 LNHDA, CDR2 SQIVND (reference sequence). There are 15 residues in the CDR3.

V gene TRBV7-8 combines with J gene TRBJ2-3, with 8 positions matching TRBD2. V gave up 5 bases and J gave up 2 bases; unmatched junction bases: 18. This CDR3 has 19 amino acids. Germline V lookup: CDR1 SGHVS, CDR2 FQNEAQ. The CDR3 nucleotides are TGTGCCAGCAGCCTTCGGGGACACCCGCGGGAGGATCACACAGATACGCAGTATTTT. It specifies CASSLRGHPREDHTDTQYF.

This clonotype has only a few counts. The CDR3 loop reads CASFDRPGANVLTF. The CDR3 DNA reads as TGTGCCAGCTTTGACAGACCTGGGGCCAACGTCCTGACTTTC. The rearrangement uses TRBV18 and TRBJ2-6, with a possible D match to TRBD1 (5 bases). V shed 7 bases and J shed 2 bases, with 9 bases lying between them. Per germline, CDR1 KGHSH and CDR2 LQKENI. CDR3 size: 14 residues.

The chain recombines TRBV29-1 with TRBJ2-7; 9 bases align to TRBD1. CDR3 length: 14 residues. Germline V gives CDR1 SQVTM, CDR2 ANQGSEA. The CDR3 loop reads CKRRTGEDFDEQYF. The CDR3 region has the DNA TGCAAACGGCGGACAGGGGAGGATTTCGACGAGCAGTACTTC.

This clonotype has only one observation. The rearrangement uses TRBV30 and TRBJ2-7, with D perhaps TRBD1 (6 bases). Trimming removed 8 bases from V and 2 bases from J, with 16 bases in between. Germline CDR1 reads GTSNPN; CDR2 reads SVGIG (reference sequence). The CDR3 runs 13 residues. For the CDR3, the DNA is TGTGCCGGGTTGACAGAGGGGGCCTACGAGCAGTACTTC. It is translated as CAGLTEGAYEQYF.

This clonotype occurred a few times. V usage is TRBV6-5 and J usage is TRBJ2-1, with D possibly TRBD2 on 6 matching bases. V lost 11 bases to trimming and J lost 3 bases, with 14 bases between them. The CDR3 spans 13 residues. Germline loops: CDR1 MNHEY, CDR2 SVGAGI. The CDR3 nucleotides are TGTGCCGGCCGGGACTCCGGCTACAATGAGCAGTTCTTC. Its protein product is CAGRDSGYNEQFF.

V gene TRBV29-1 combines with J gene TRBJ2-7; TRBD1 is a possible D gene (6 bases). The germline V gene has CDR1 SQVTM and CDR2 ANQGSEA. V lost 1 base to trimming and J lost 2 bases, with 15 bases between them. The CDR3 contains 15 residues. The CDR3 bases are TGCAGCGTTGAAGGGGAAACGACAGGAACCTACGAGCAGTACTTC. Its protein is CSVEGETTGTYEQYF.

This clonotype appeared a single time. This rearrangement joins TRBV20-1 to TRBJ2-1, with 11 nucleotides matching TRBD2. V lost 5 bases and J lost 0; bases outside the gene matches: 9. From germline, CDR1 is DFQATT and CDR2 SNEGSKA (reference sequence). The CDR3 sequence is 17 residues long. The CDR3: CSAPSGGNPSSYNEQFF. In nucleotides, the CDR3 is TGCAGTGCTCCTAGCGGGGGGAATCCTAGCTCCTACAATGAGCAGTTCTTC.

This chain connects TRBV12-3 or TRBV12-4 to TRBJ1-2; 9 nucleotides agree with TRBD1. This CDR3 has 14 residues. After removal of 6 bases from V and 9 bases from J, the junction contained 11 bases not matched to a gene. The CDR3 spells CASSPGTGITSYTF. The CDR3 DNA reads TGTGCCAGCAGCCCCGGGACAGGGATTACTAGCTACACCTTC.

The CDR3 protein is CASSPSGREEGEQYF. The CDR3 bases are TGTGCCAGCAGCCCCTCTGGGCGGGAGGAGGGCGAGCAGTACTTC. This chain uses TRBV12-3 or TRBV12-4 with TRBJ2-7; 8 positions match TRBD2. With 6 bases clipped from V and 6 bases from J, the junction kept 13 bases outside the gene matches. The CDR3 runs to 15 residues.

CDR3 region: CASSNRDRSSYEQYF. CDR3 DNA sequence: TGTGCCAGCAGTAACCGGGACAGGAGTTCCTACGAGCAGTACTTC. The J gene is TRBJ2-7, the V gene TRBV27; 8 bases map to TRBD1. J gave up 1 base and V 5 bases, and 7 bases lay outside the gene matches. The CDR3 contains 15 residues. Germline values: CDR1 MNHEY, CDR2 SMNVEV (reference sequence).

The CDR3 DNA reads TGTGCCAGCAGGGGACTAGCGGGAGTTGGTGAGCAGTTCTTC. Translation: CASRGLAGVGEQFF. The chain links TRBV2 to TRBJ2-1; the match to TRBD2 covers 14 bases. Trimming cost V 6 bases and J 9 bases; bases outside gene matches: 4. From germline, CDR1 is SNHLY and CDR2 FYNNEI. This CDR3 comprises 14 residues.

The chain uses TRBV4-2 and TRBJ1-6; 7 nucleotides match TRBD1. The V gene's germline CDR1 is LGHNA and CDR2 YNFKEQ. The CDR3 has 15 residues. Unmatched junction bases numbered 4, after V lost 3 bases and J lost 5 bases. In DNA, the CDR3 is TGTGCCAGCAGCCAGCCGGGACAGCATAATTCACCCCTCCACTTT. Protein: CASSQPGQHNSPLHF.

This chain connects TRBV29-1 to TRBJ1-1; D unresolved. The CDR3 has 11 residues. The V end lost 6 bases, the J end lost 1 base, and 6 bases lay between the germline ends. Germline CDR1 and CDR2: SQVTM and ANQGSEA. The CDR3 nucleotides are TGCAGCGTCCCGCGGAACACTGAAGCTTTCTTT. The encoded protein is CSVPRNTEAFF.